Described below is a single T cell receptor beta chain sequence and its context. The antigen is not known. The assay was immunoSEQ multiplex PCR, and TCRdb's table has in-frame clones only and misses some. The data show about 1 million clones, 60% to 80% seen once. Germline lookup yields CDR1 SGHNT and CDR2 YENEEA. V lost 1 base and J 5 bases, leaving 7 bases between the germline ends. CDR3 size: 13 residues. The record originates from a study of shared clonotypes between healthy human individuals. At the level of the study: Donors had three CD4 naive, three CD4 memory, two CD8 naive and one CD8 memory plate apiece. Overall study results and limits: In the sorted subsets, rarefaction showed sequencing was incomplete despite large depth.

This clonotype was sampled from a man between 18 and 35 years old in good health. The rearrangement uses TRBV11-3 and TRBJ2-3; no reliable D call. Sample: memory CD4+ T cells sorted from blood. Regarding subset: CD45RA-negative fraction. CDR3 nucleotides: TGTGCCAGCAGCTTAGGGCAGCTAGATACGCAGTATTTT. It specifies CASSLGQLDTQYF. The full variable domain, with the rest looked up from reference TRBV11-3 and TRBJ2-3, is EAGVVQSPRYKIIEKKQPVAFWCNPISGHNTLYWYLQNLGQGPELLIRYENEEAVDDSQLPKDRFSAERLKGVDSTLKIQPAELGDSAVYLCASSLGQLDTQYFGPGTRLTVL.